Presented here are 19 T cell receptor beta chains from one specimen sequenced in a study of PD-1 blockade in classical Hodgkin lymphoma. This table comes from immunoSEQ multiplex PCR, and its TCRdb copy is limited to in-frame clones, with some not included. The sample lists tens of thousands of clones, 70% to 90% seen once, with roughly 25% in the top ten. The time point was: cycle 4 day 1 (C4D1), after more than 5 weeks of nivolumab. Autologous stem cell transplantation was followed by relapse in every patient, and brentuximab vedotin exposure varied. This sample comprised peripheral blood mononuclear cells (PBMCs), obtained before the fourth cycle of nivolumab. The receptor source for this set is a human donor with classical Hodgkin lymphoma.

The gene calls are TRBV6-5 and TRBJ1-5, with D tentatively TRBD1 (5 bases). Looked up from germline, CDR1 is MNHEY and CDR2 is SVGAGI. CDR3 length equals 14 residues. With 9 bases removed from V and 4 bases from J, the gap between germline ends came to 16 bases. The CDR3 bases are TGTGCCAGTGGGGGAGGGAGTAGAAATCAGCCCCAGCATTTT. Encoded protein: CASGGGSRNQPQHF.

This clone was seen a single time. J is TRBJ1-5 and V is TRBV6-6; D is perhaps TRBD1 (5 bases). Germline CDR1 MNHNY, CDR2 SVGAGI (reference sequence). The CDR3 has 15 residues. The ends were cut back, 5 bases at V and 3 bases at J, with 14 bases in the middle. The DNA for the CDR3 is TGTGCCAGCAGTCGGGGCCGGCAGGACAATCAGCCCCAGCATTTT. Protein: CASSRGRQDNQPQHF.

This sequence joins TRBV28 and TRBJ2-7; 7 nucleotides line up with TRBD1. The germline V gene encodes CDR1 MDHEN and CDR2 SYDVKM. The CDR3 has 15 residues. V lost 7 bases, J lost 3 bases, and 12 bases stayed unmatched. The CDR3 here is CASTPNRGSFYEQYF. The CDR3 DNA reads TGTGCCAGCACCCCCAACAGGGGTTCTTTCTACGAGCAGTACTTC.

The CDR3 protein is CASSARDRGPRGQYF. Written as DNA, the CDR3 is TGCGCCAGCAGTGCCCGGGACAGGGGCCCCCGGGGGCAGTACTTC. The chain has TRBV10-2 and TRBJ2-7; 10 positions agree with TRBD1. The CDR3 is made up of 15 amino acids. Germline V gene sequence: CDR1 WSHSY, CDR2 SAAADI. The V gene end was trimmed by 4 bases and the J gene end by 9 bases; junction bases not matched to a gene: 12.

This clone has a single count. The chain combines TRBV19 with TRBJ2-1; 7 bases match TRBD2. With 6 bases clipped from V and 9 bases from J, the junction kept 14 bases outside the gene matches. This CDR3 region has 15 residues. From germline, CDR1 is LNHDA and CDR2 SQIVND (reference sequence). CDR3 amino acids: CASSLSSGLDGEQFF. DNA for the CDR3: TGTGCCAGTAGCTTGTCTAGCGGCCTCGACGGTGAGCAGTTCTTC.

This clone showed up just a few times. The CDR3 loop is CATLRDSGNTIYF. DNA for the CDR3: TGTGCCACCCTACGGGACTCTGGAAACACCATATATTTT. The rearrangement joins TRBV2 to TRBJ1-3; D call uncertain. Germline V gene data show CDR1 as SNHLY and CDR2 as FYNNEI. This CDR3 has 13 residues. V lost 10 bases to trimming and J lost 0 bases, with 10 bases between them.

The chain couples TRBV28 to TRBJ2-5; 10 nucleotides match TRBD1. The V and J ends lost 2 bases and 14 bases, in that order; junction bases with no gene match: 8. The CDR3 spans 13 residues. Germline V gives CDR1 MDHEN, CDR2 SYDVKM. The CDR3 nucleotides are TGTGCCAGCAGTTTAGACAGGGGGCGACAACTTTACTTC. Translation gives CASSLDRGRQLYF.

This sequence joins TRBV6-6 and TRBJ2-5; D possibly corresponds to TRBD2 (6 bases). Germline-derived CDR1 and CDR2 are MNHNY and SVGAGI (reference sequence). Between the trimmed V and J ends, which lost 6 bases and 1 base, there was a span of 12 bases. The CDR3 has 14 residues. The DNA of the CDR3 is TGTGCCAGCAGATTTCCGGGACTCCAAGAGACCCAGTACTTC. Protein product: CASRFPGLQETQYF.

CDR3 residues: CASSSPDRSLYQETQYF. CDR3 nucleotides: TGTGCCAGCAGCTCACCAGACAGGTCCCTGTACCAAGAGACCCAGTACTTC. The chain has TRBV7-9 and TRBJ2-5, with D possibly TRBD1 on 6 matching bases. The CDR3 runs to 17 residues. Germline V gives CDR1 SEHNR, CDR2 FQNEAQ (reference sequence). Trimming shortened V by 4 bases and J by 0 bases, and 18 bases separated the two germline ends.

This sequence joins TRBV9 and TRBJ2-7; 7 nucleotides line up with TRBD2. The V and J ends lost 2 bases and 0 bases, in that order; junction bases with no gene match: 5. CDR3 length equals 15 residues. Germline CDR1 is SGDLS and CDR2 is YYNGEE. The CDR3 DNA is TGTGCCAGCAGCGTTAGGGACTACACCTCCTACGAGCAGTACTTC. It translates to CASSVRDYTSYEQYF.

V is TRBV5-1 and J is TRBJ2-5; D call uncertain. The J call is in doubt because the DNA end fits TRBJ2-7 better. The CDR3 runs to 14 residues. Germline loops: CDR1 SGHRS, CDR2 YFSETQ. The CDR3 sequence is CASSLRDLRYEQYF. CDR3 nucleotide sequence: TGCGCCAGCAGCTTGAGGGATTTAAGGTACGAGCAGTACTTC.

This clone is a singleton in its sample. This chain links TRBV6-5 with TRBJ2-7; 8 bases agree with TRBD1. The CDR3 runs to 15 residues. Germline V lookup: CDR1 MNHEY, CDR2 SVGAGI. The V and J ends lost 0 bases and 3 bases, in that order; junction bases with no gene match: 4. The CDR3 DNA sequence: TGTGCCAGCAGTTACTCTTCCGGACAGGGCTACGAGCAGTACTTC. Translating gives CASSYSSGQGYEQYF.

The chain recombines TRBV11-2 with TRBJ2-1; a possible D gene is TRBD1 (6 bases). The germline CDR1 and CDR2 sequences are SGHAT and FQNNGV. Trimming removed 3 bases from V and 0 bases from J, with 9 bases in between. The CDR3 covers 15 residues. In DNA, the CDR3 is TGTGCCAGCAGCTTGCAAGGGGGCTCCTACAATGAGCAGTTCTTC. The encoded protein is CASSLQGGSYNEQFF.

The chain recombines TRBV11-2 with TRBJ1-3; maybe TRBD1 (5 bases). Germline CDR1 SGHAT, CDR2 FQNNGV. The CDR3 extends over 14 amino acids. V lost 5 bases and J lost 5, with 13 bases in between. The CDR3 here is CASSRAGYRNTIYF. The CDR3 nucleotides are TGTGCCAGCAGCCGGGCAGGGTATAGAAACACCATATATTTT.

This sequence joins TRBV5-8 and TRBJ2-1; D is possibly TRBD1 (5 bases). The CDR3 spans 14 residues. The germline V gene has CDR1 SGHTS and CDR2 YDEGEE. Trimming removed 2 bases at V and 3 bases at J, with 9 bases between. The CDR3 DNA is TGTGCCAGCAGCTTAGGGGCAGGCTACAATGAGCAGTTCTTC. Its protein product is CASSLGAGYNEQFF.

CDR3 protein: CASSWRGLLSGANVLTF. The CDR3 DNA sequence: TGTGCCAGCAGTTGGAGGGGCCTACTCTCTGGGGCCAACGTCCTGACTTTC. The chain couples TRBV27 to TRBJ2-6; D may be TRBD2 (6 bases). Deletions cut 4 bases from V and 0 bases from J, with 13 bases between. This CDR3 contains 17 residues. Germline V gene lookup returns CDR1 MNHEY and CDR2 SMNVEV (reference sequence).

This clone was observed once. The gene calls are TRBV10-3 and TRBJ1-2, with D possibly TRBD1 on 6 matching bases. CDR3 length: 12 residues. CDR1 is ENHRY and CDR2 is SYGVKD in the germline V gene. Trimming took 4 bases from V and 4 from J, leaving 7 bases between them. CDR3 in amino acids: CAISVTGYGYTF. In DNA, the CDR3 is TGTGCCATCAGTGTGACAGGCTATGGCTACACCTTC.

This rearrangement joins TRBV7-9 to TRBJ1-2; D may be TRBD1 (6 bases). The germline V gene encodes CDR1 SEHNR and CDR2 FQNEAQ (reference sequence). Trimming cost V 1 base and J 5 bases, with 8 bases left between them. This CDR3 has 13 residues. The CDR3: CASSLERGYGYTF. The CDR3 DNA reads as TGTGCCAGCAGCTTAGAGAGGGGGTATGGCTACACCTTC.

This clone appeared a few times. The chain joins TRBV30 to TRBJ1-5; perhaps TRBD1 as D (5 bases). V was trimmed by 2 bases and J by 7 bases, leaving 18 bases between them. The CDR3 spans 15 residues. Germline CDR1 reads GTSNPN; CDR2 reads SVGIG (reference sequence). The CDR3 bases are TGTGCCTGGAGTTCCTTCAGGGTACGGGGGCAGCCCCAGCATTTT. Translation: CAWSSFRVRGQPQHF.